Each of the 15 T cell receptor beta chains below was sequenced from the same sample in a study of T cell changes during pregnancy in multiple sclerosis (dated by TCRdb to the late 2010s). The library was obtained by the immunoSEQ multiplex PCR assay. The table comes from immuneACCESS by way of TCRdb, which keeps in-frame sequences with V and J called. Part of the clones is missing from these tables; in studies checked, under half for an unresolved V gene and the rest for unknown reasons. Present in this sample are about 65,000 clones, roughly 92% of which were seen just once. Approximately 3% of the sample is in the top ten clones. The source was CD8+ T cells from peripheral blood mononuclear cells, collected in the third trimester of pregnancy. Receptor source: a female donor in good health, enrolled as a control in a pregnancy study.

The rearrangement joins TRBV9 to TRBJ1-3, with D unclear. Trimming stripped 0 bases from V and 0 bases from J, with 10 bases between. This CDR3 contains 16 residues. Germline V gene sequence: CDR1 SGDLS, CDR2 YYNGEE. CDR3 region: CASSVDTAFSGNTIYF. The CDR3 DNA follows: TGTGCCAGCAGCGTAGATACAGCTTTCTCTGGAAACACCATATATTTT.

The chain has TRBV27 and TRBJ1-1; D is perhaps TRBD1 (5 bases). V was trimmed by 8 bases and J by 6 bases, leaving 10 bases between them. The CDR3 extends over 11 amino acids. Germline V gene sequence: CDR1 MNHEY, CDR2 SMNVEV (reference sequence). CDR3 sequence: CASQGGAEAFF. The CDR3 DNA reads TGTGCCAGCCAGGGAGGCGCTGAAGCTTTCTTT.

DNA for the CDR3: TGTGCCAGTTTTGGGGGGGATTACAATGAGCAGTTCTTC. The encoded protein is CASFGGDYNEQFF. The V gene is TRBV9, the J gene TRBJ2-1; the match to TRBD2 covers 7 bases. Germline loops: CDR1 SGDLS, CDR2 YYNGEE. V was clipped by 8 bases and J by 4 bases; unmatched bases: 6. The length of the CDR3 is 13 residues.

This clone was observed a single time. This chain uses TRBV4-3 with TRBJ1-1, with 7 bases lining up with TRBD1. The CDR3 consists of 16 residues. The junction had 4 bases not matched to a gene; V was cut back by 0 bases and J by 0 bases. CDR1 is LGHNA and CDR2 is YSLEER in the germline V gene. The chain's CDR3 is CASSQERTGMNTEAFF. As DNA, the CDR3 is TGCGCCAGCAGCCAAGAAAGGACAGGCATGAACACTGAAGCTTTCTTT.

The V call is TRBV29-1, the J call TRBJ1-2; unclear D gene. V lost 5 bases and J 1 base, leaving 14 bases between the germline ends. The germline V gene has CDR1 SQVTM and CDR2 ANQGSEA. The CDR3 covers 14 residues. CDR3 protein: CSVPRAGDNYGYTF. The CDR3 DNA reads TGCAGCGTTCCGCGGGCAGGTGATAACTATGGCTACACCTTC.

This chain joins TRBV29-1 and TRBJ2-2; TRBD1 agrees at 8 bases. The CDR3 length is 13 residues. Trimming cost V 5 bases and J 6 bases; bases outside gene matches: 5. Looked up from germline, CDR1 is SQVTM and CDR2 is ANQGSEA. The CDR3 DNA is TGCAGCGTTAAGGACAGGGATCCCGGGGAGCTGTTTTTT. It encodes CSVKDRDPGELFF.

The chain links TRBV19 to TRBJ1-1; D is unresolved. The CDR3 spans 14 residues. Germline CDR1 reads LNHDA; CDR2 reads SQIVND (reference sequence). Trimming removed 5 bases from V and 6 bases from J, with 16 bases in between. CDR3 coding DNA: TGTGCCAGTAGTCCTCGGGGAAGGGTGGCTGAAGCTTTCTTT. Its protein is CASSPRGRVAEAFF.

This clone was observed a few times. The chain has TRBV27 and TRBJ1-2; D is possibly TRBD1 (6 bases). The germline V gene has CDR1 MNHEY and CDR2 SMNVEV (reference sequence). Trimming took 5 bases from V and 8 from J, leaving 12 bases between them. This CDR3 contains 12 residues. The CDR3 reads CASSPPQGGYTF. CDR3 sequence (DNA): TGTGCCAGCAGTCCCCCACAGGGAGGCTACACCTTC.

The gene calls are TRBV2 and TRBJ1-1; D may be TRBD1 (5 bases). Germline CDR1 and CDR2: SNHLY and FYNNEI. This CDR3 spans 11 amino acids. Trimming cost V 8 bases and J 2 bases, with 6 bases left between them. The CDR3 protein is CASWGNTEAFF. The CDR3 DNA is TGTGCCAGCTGGGGCAACACTGAAGCTTTCTTT.

The chain combines TRBV27 with TRBJ1-2; possibly TRBD1 for D (6 bases). The CDR3 runs to 15 residues. Between the trimmed V and J ends, which lost 7 bases and 6 bases, there was a span of 21 bases. Germline V gene lookup returns CDR1 MNHEY and CDR2 SMNVEV (reference sequence). CDR3 amino acids: CASTKLHGGAHGYTF. The CDR3, as DNA: TGTGCCAGCACAAAACTCCATGGGGGGGCGCATGGCTACACCTTC.

The genes are TRBV5-1 and TRBJ2-1, with 12 bases that match TRBD2. This CDR3 has 16 residues. From germline, CDR1 is SGHRS and CDR2 YFSETQ. The J segment lost 6 bases and the V segment lost 4 bases, leaving 8 bases of the junction unmatched. CDR3 DNA: TGCGCCAGCAGCCCCACTCTAGCGGGGGGGCCCAATGAGCAGTTCTTC. This gives the protein CASSPTLAGGPNEQFF.

This clone came up a few times. The chain uses TRBV5-3 and TRBJ1-5, with D unclear. TRBV5-3 is an ORF, with its function uncertain. Trimming cost V 1 base and J 1 base, with 9 bases left between them. The CDR3 has 15 residues. The CDR3 here is CARSLKTPSNQPQHF. CDR3 bases: TGTGCCAGAAGCTTGAAAACACCGAGCAATCAGCCCCAGCATTTT.

The V and J genes are TRBV4-3 and TRBJ1-6; D may be TRBD1 (5 bases). This CDR3 is built from 15 residues. Trimming left V 3 bases short and J 8 bases short, with 14 bases between. Germline V gene lookup returns CDR1 LGHNA and CDR2 YSLEER. The CDR3 here is CASSQEWGGYSPLHF. The CDR3 region has the DNA TGCGCCAGCAGCCAGGAGTGGGGGGGATATTCACCCCTCCACTTT.

V and J are TRBV11-2 and TRBJ1-1; D is unclear. Germline loops: CDR1 SGHAT, CDR2 FQNNGV. This CDR3 region has 14 residues. V was cut by 6 bases and J by 1 base, with 12 bases left in between. The CDR3 reads CASSFMGPNTEAFF. The CDR3 DNA reads as TGTGCCAGCAGTTTCATGGGCCCGAACACTGAAGCTTTCTTT.

The V gene is TRBV14, the J gene TRBJ1-2; weak D call: TRBD1 (6 bases). Looked up from germline, CDR1 is SGHDN and CDR2 is FVKESK. V lost 5 bases to trimming and J lost 5 bases, with 12 bases between them. This CDR3 contains 13 residues. DNA of the CDR3: TGTGCCAGCAGCTACGGACAGAGTTATGGCTACACCTTC. Translating gives CASSYGQSYGYTF.